Below, one T cell receptor (beta chain) is given with its context. The antigen is undetermined. Collection occurred without any documented infections or immune events in donors. Assay: immunoSEQ multiplex PCR; the TCRdb copy retains only in-frame clones and omits some. The sample carries 130,000 or so clones, about 80% recorded once. The sample originates from a study of identifying expanded T cells in peripheral blood. There are 16 residues in the CDR3. Trimming took 3 bases from V and 1 from J, leaving 15 bases between them. Looked up from germline, CDR1 is MNHEY and CDR2 is SMNVEV (reference sequence). Broader study findings: Variance in clone template counts between roughly two-week samples significantly increased with total template count across all healthy donors.

The chain combines TRBV27 with TRBJ1-1; D might be TRBD1 (5 bases). This sequence originates from a person aged 18 to 75 in good health. Sequences were obtained from blood. As DNA, the CDR3 is TGTGCCAGCAGTTTCCTCTCGGGACGGACGAACACTGAAGCTTTCTTT. Encoded protein: CASSFLSGRTNTEAFF.